This T cell receptor beta chain was sequenced in a study of persistence of HIV-infected CD4 T cells. Study-level background: Median time on suppressive ART was 8 years. The study, taken as a whole, reports: Compared with CD3/CD28-stimulated cells, CMV- and Gag-responding cells showed lower TCRbeta richness.

This was the immunoSEQ version 4 assay in survey mode. Using immunoSEQ multiplex PCR, the repertoire was profiled, and TCRdb retains in-frame clones only, with some absent. The sample yields around 60,000 clones, 70% to 75% seen once. V gave up 6 bases and J gave up 6 bases; unmatched junction bases: 7. The CDR3 sequence is 15 residues long. CDR1 and CDR2 from the germline V gene are SNHLY and FYNNEI. An overlapping HIV-1 Gag peptide pool stimulated these cells at approximately 0.91 ug/peptide/mL. CD40L/CD69 double-negative CD45RO-high memory CD4+ T cells were collected. Worth noting for this clone: Its target is unknown.

The sequences come from CD4+ T cells sorted from PBMCs after roughly 18-hour stimulation, collected from a patient who received antiretroviral therapy. The sequence derives from an adult man with HIV who was CMV-seropositive. This sequence joins TRBV2 and TRBJ1-6; TRBD1 agrees at 8 bases. CDR3 amino acids: CASRTQGATNSPLHF. The CDR3 nucleotides read TGTGCCAGCAGAACCCAGGGGGCTACTAATTCACCCCTCCACTTT.